This is a list of T cell receptor beta chains from one sample in a study of technical replicates of blood from four donors. The table came from immunoSEQ multiplex PCR; TCRdb's copy has only in-frame clones and leaves some out. This sample has approximately 92,000 clones; 90% to 95% occur once, and the top ten carry roughly 0.34%. The sample consisted of T cells isolated from PBMCs. These receptors came from a human donor in good health. Each CDR3 is given with its conserved first and last residue. Each record gives: D gene, clone size, J gene, V gene, CDR3 protein, CDR3 DNA. The D gene is left open where the match is weak. The size field is filled for only some rows; it gives once, few, many or a size class.

d_call: -
clone_size: -
j_call: TRBJ1-4
v_call: TRBV28
cdr3_aa: CASSLRVPNEKLFF
cdr3_nt: TGTGCCAGCAGTTTGAGGGTGCCGAATGAAAAACTGTTTTTT

d_call: -
clone_size: -
j_call: TRBJ2-2
v_call: TRBV30
cdr3_aa: CAWIRIGELFF
cdr3_nt: TGTGCCTGGATCAGGATCGGGGAGCTGTTTTTT

d_call: -
clone_size: -
j_call: TRBJ1-2
v_call: TRBV2
cdr3_aa: CASIGDYGYTF
cdr3_nt: TGTGCCAGCATCGGGGACTATGGCTACACCTTC

d_call: -
clone_size: -
j_call: TRBJ2-3
v_call: TRBV27
cdr3_aa: CASSRQADTQYF
cdr3_nt: TGTGCCAGCAGTAGACAGGCAGATACGCAGTATTTT

d_call: TRBD2
clone_size: -
j_call: TRBJ2-1
v_call: TRBV13
cdr3_aa: CASSISGRNEQFF
cdr3_nt: TGTGCCAGCAGTATTAGCGGGAGAAATGAGCAGTTCTTC

d_call: -
clone_size: -
j_call: TRBJ2-3
v_call: TRBV9
cdr3_aa: CASSVTRLSTDTQYF
cdr3_nt: TGTGCCAGCAGCGTGACACGGCTCTCCACAGATACGCAGTATTTT

d_call: TRBD2
clone_size: once
j_call: TRBJ2-7
v_call: TRBV18
cdr3_aa: CASSPWTSGSLFEQYF
cdr3_nt: TGTGCCAGCTCGCCATGGACTAGCGGGAGTCTTTTCGAGCAGTACTTC

d_call: -
clone_size: -
j_call: TRBJ1-1
v_call: TRBV27
cdr3_aa: CASSLTGIRNTEAFF
cdr3_nt: TGTGCCAGCAGCTTAACAGGGATAAGGAACACTGAAGCTTTCTTT

d_call: -
clone_size: -
j_call: TRBJ1-1
v_call: TRBV7-9
cdr3_aa: CASSRLGGSDTEAFF
cdr3_nt: TGTGCCAGCAGCCGCCTCGGGGGGTCGGACACTGAAGCTTTCTTT

d_call: TRBD1
clone_size: few
j_call: TRBJ2-7
v_call: TRBV5-6
cdr3_aa: CASSFGTAFFEQYF
cdr3_nt: TGTGCCAGCAGCTTCGGGACAGCCTTTTTCGAGCAGTACTTC

d_call: -
clone_size: -
j_call: TRBJ2-7
v_call: TRBV11-2
cdr3_aa: CASSSGSGRQYF
cdr3_nt: TGTGCCAGCAGCTCCGGGAGCGGAAGGCAGTACTTC

d_call: -
clone_size: -
j_call: TRBJ2-1
v_call: TRBV7-6
cdr3_aa: CASSLISAVSYNEQFF
cdr3_nt: TGTGCCAGCAGCTTAATTTCTGCGGTGTCCTACAATGAGCAGTTCTTC

d_call: TRBD2
clone_size: -
j_call: TRBJ2-1
v_call: TRBV7-9
cdr3_aa: CASSSRLATLGDEQFF
cdr3_nt: TGTGCCAGCAGCTCCAGACTAGCGACCCTAGGCGATGAGCAGTTCTTC

d_call: TRBD2
clone_size: -
j_call: TRBJ2-3
v_call: TRBV5-1
cdr3_aa: CASSLGTGGNTDTQYF
cdr3_nt: TGCGCCAGCAGCTTGGGGACGGGAGGGAACACAGATACGCAGTATTTT

d_call: -
clone_size: -
j_call: TRBJ2-4
v_call: TRBV5-4
cdr3_aa: CASSLRVTAGIDIQYF
cdr3_nt: TGTGCCAGCAGCTTGCGAGTGACAGCCGGAATTGACATTCAGTACTTC

d_call: -
clone_size: -
j_call: TRBJ1-5
v_call: TRBV6-5
cdr3_aa: CASSYSVQSNQPQHF
cdr3_nt: TGTGCCAGCAGTTACTCGGTACAGTCTAATCAGCCCCAGCATTTT

d_call: -
clone_size: -
j_call: TRBJ2-7
v_call: TRBV14
cdr3_aa: CASSPRQQTREQYF
cdr3_nt: TGTGCCAGCAGCCCTAGACAGCAGACTAGGGAGCAGTACTTC

d_call: TRBD1
clone_size: -
j_call: TRBJ2-7
v_call: TRBV19
cdr3_aa: CASSPTGLHEQYF
cdr3_nt: TGTGCCAGTAGTCCGACAGGGCTCCACGAGCAGTACTTC

d_call: -
clone_size: -
j_call: TRBJ1-2
v_call: TRBV5-1
cdr3_aa: CASSAPVQGDGYTF
cdr3_nt: TGCGCCAGCAGCGCTCCTGTACAGGGAGATGGCTACACCTTC

d_call: -
clone_size: -
j_call: TRBJ2-5
v_call: TRBV18
cdr3_aa: CASSPVVDLETQYF
cdr3_nt: TGTGCCAGCTCACCGGTCGTCGACTTGGAGACCCAGTACTTC

d_call: TRBD1
clone_size: -
j_call: TRBJ1-4
v_call: TRBV7-3
cdr3_aa: CASSLTGQGEKLFF
cdr3_nt: TGTGCCAGCAGCTTAACGGGACAGGGCGAAAAACTGTTTTTT

d_call: TRBD1
clone_size: -
j_call: TRBJ2-7
v_call: TRBV7-3
cdr3_aa: CASSRTGREQYF
cdr3_nt: TGTGCCAGCAGCAGGACAGGGCGCGAGCAGTACTTC

d_call: TRBD2
clone_size: -
j_call: TRBJ2-7
v_call: TRBV5-1
cdr3_aa: CASSSAGTSGYEQYF
cdr3_nt: TGCGCCAGCAGCTCTGCCGGGACTAGCGGCTACGAGCAGTACTTC

d_call: -
clone_size: -
j_call: TRBJ1-4
v_call: TRBV5-1
cdr3_aa: CASSNALSNEKLFF
cdr3_nt: TGCGCCAGCAGCAACGCCTTGAGTAATGAAAAACTGTTTTTT

d_call: -
clone_size: -
j_call: TRBJ1-2
v_call: TRBV7-2
cdr3_aa: CASSSFSGATGYTF
cdr3_nt: TGTGCCAGCAGCTCGTTTTCAGGGGCAACCGGCTACACCTTC

d_call: TRBD2
clone_size: -
j_call: TRBJ2-1
v_call: TRBV19
cdr3_aa: CASTLGASGYNEQFF
cdr3_nt: TGTGCCAGTACCCTTGGGGCTAGCGGATACAATGAGCAGTTCTTC

d_call: -
clone_size: -
j_call: TRBJ2-2
v_call: TRBV7-2
cdr3_aa: CASSHGLTTGELFF
cdr3_nt: TGTGCCAGCAGCCACGGACTCACCACCGGGGAGCTGTTTTTT

d_call: TRBD2
clone_size: -
j_call: TRBJ2-5
v_call: TRBV7-3
cdr3_aa: CASSLTSLAGKETQYF
cdr3_nt: TGTGCCAGCAGCTTAACTAGCCTAGCGGGAAAAGAGACCCAGTACTTC

d_call: -
clone_size: once
j_call: TRBJ2-7
v_call: TRBV5-1
cdr3_aa: CASSPGGGRVDEQYF
cdr3_nt: TGCGCCAGCAGCCCGGGGGGCGGGAGAGTTGACGAGCAGTACTTC

d_call: -
clone_size: -
j_call: TRBJ2-7
v_call: TRBV10-3
cdr3_aa: CAISGRVNAYEQYF
cdr3_nt: TGTGCCATCAGTGGCAGGGTCAACGCCTACGAGCAGTACTTC

d_call: TRBD2
clone_size: -
j_call: TRBJ2-1
v_call: TRBV9
cdr3_aa: CASSARDYYNEQFF
cdr3_nt: TGTGCCAGCAGCGCCCGGGACTACTACAATGAGCAGTTCTTC

d_call: -
clone_size: -
j_call: TRBJ2-7
v_call: TRBV19
cdr3_aa: CASRARAGNEQYF
cdr3_nt: TGTGCCAGTAGGGCGCGGGCGGGCAACGAGCAGTACTTC

d_call: -
clone_size: -
j_call: TRBJ2-1
v_call: TRBV28
cdr3_aa: CASSLRTLQGGNEQFF
cdr3_nt: TGTGCCAGCAGTTTGAGGACCCTCCAAGGGGGCAATGAGCAGTTCTTC

d_call: -
clone_size: -
j_call: TRBJ2-3
v_call: TRBV9
cdr3_aa: CASSVVGSVDTQYF
cdr3_nt: TGTGCCAGCAGCGTAGTTGGTAGCGTGGATACGCAGTATTTT

d_call: -
clone_size: -
j_call: TRBJ2-3
v_call: TRBV28
cdr3_aa: CASSLSGWGGDTQYF
cdr3_nt: TGTGCCAGCAGTTTATCAGGGTGGGGAGGAGATACGCAGTATTTT

d_call: TRBD2
clone_size: -
j_call: TRBJ2-1
v_call: TRBV5-1
cdr3_aa: CASSPREREIYNEQFF
cdr3_nt: TGCGCCAGCAGCCCACGCGAGCGGGAGATCTACAATGAGCAGTTCTTC

d_call: TRBD1
clone_size: -
j_call: TRBJ2-3
v_call: TRBV7-6
cdr3_aa: CASSLGQGATDTQYF
cdr3_nt: TGTGCCAGCAGCTTAGGACAGGGGGCAACAGATACGCAGTATTTT

d_call: -
clone_size: -
j_call: TRBJ2-5
v_call: TRBV4-3
cdr3_aa: CASSQDHVFQETQYF
cdr3_nt: TGCGCCAGCAGCCAAGATCATGTGTTCCAGGAGACCCAGTACTTC

d_call: -
clone_size: -
j_call: TRBJ1-4
v_call: TRBV6-1
cdr3_aa: CAIGVNEKLFF
cdr3_nt: TGTGCCATAGGGGTGAATGAAAAACTGTTTTTT

d_call: -
clone_size: -
j_call: TRBJ2-3
v_call: TRBV5-4
cdr3_aa: CASSSGTDTQYF
cdr3_nt: TGTGCCAGCAGCTCAGGGACAGATACGCAGTATTTT

d_call: TRBD2
clone_size: -
j_call: TRBJ2-3
v_call: TRBV11-2
cdr3_aa: CASSLLAGAIDTQYF
cdr3_nt: TGTGCCAGCAGCTTACTAGCGGGAGCGATAGATACGCAGTATTTT

d_call: -
clone_size: -
j_call: TRBJ2-1
v_call: TRBV13
cdr3_aa: CASRGQSNEQFF
cdr3_nt: TGTGCCAGCAGGGGGCAGAGCAATGAGCAGTTCTTC

d_call: TRBD2
clone_size: -
j_call: TRBJ2-3
v_call: TRBV7-8
cdr3_aa: CASSPRLAGRSSTDTQYF
cdr3_nt: TGTGCCAGCAGCCCCCGACTAGCGGGGAGATCTAGCACAGATACGCAGTATTTT